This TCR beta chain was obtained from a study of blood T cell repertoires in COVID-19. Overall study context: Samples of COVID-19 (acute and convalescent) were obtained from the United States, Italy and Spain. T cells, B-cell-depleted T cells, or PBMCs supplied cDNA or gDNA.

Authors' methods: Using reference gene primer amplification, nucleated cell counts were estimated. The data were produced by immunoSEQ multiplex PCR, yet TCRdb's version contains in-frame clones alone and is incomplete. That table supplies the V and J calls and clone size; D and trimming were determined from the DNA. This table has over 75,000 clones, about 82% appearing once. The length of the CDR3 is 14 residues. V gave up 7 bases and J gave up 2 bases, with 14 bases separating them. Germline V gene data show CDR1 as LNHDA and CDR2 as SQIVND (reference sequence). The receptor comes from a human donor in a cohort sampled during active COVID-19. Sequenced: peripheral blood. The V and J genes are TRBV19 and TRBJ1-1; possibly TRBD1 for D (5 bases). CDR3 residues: CASTPRWGNTEAFF. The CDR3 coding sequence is TGTGCCAGTACCCCGCGGTGGGGCAACACTGAAGCTTTCTTT.